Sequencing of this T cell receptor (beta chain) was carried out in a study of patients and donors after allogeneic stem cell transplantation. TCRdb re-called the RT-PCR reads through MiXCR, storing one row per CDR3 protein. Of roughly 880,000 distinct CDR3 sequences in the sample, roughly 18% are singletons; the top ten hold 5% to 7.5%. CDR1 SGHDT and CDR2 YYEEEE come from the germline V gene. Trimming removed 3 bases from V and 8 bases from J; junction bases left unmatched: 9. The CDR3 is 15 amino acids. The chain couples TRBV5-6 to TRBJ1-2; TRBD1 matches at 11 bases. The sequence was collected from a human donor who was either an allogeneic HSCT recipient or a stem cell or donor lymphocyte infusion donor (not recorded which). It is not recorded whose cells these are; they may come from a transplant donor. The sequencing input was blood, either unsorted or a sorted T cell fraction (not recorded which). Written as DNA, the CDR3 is TGTGCCAGCAGCTCCGGGACAGGGGGGTGGAACGGCTACACCTTC. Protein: CASSSGTGGWNGYTF.